This T cell receptor beta chain stems from a study of blood T cell repertoires in COVID-19. Across the whole study: Acute and convalescent COVID-19 samples came from the United States, Italy and Spain.

V lost 0 bases to trimming and J lost 8 bases, with 10 bases between them. Germline loops: CDR1 LGHNA, CDR2 YNFKEQ. This CDR3 has 14 amino acids. Per the original methods: Estimated nucleated cell counts came from reference gene primer amplification. Sequencing was performed with immunoSEQ multiplex PCR; in TCRdb, only in-frame clones are kept and a portion is missing. V and J calls and clone size follow that table, whereas D and trimming were derived from the DNA. The sample contains some 80,000 clones, around 83% of which appear only once. The chain recombines TRBV4-2 with TRBJ1-4, with D uncertain. This sequence originates from a woman aged 45-65 years with acute or convalescent COVID-19. The sequenced sample was peripheral blood. The CDR3 region is CASSQDSVEEKLFF. The CDR3 region has the DNA TGTGCCAGCAGCCAAGATTCCGTCGAGGAAAAACTGTTTTTT.